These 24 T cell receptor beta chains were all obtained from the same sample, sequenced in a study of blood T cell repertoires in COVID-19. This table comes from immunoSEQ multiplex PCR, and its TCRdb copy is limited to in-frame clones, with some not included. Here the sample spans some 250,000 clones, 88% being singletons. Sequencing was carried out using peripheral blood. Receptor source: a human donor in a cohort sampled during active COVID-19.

The CDR3 reads CASSEGGGGYYEQYF. The CDR3 coding sequence is TGTGCCAGCAGTGAAGGCGGGGGGGGTTACTACGAGCAGTACTTC. The rearrangement links TRBV6-1 to TRBJ2-7; 9 positions match TRBD2. This CDR3 region has 15 residues. The V gene end was trimmed by 1 base and the J gene end by 3 bases; junction bases not matched to a gene: 4. Germline V gene lookup returns CDR1 MNHNS and CDR2 SASEGT.

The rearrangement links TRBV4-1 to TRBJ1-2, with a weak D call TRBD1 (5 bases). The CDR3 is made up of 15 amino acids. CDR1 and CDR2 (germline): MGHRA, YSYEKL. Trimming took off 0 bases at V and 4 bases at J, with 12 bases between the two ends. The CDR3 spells CASSQDPAGPYGYTF. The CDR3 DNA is TGCGCCAGCAGCCAAGACCCGGCAGGGCCCTATGGCTACACCTTC.

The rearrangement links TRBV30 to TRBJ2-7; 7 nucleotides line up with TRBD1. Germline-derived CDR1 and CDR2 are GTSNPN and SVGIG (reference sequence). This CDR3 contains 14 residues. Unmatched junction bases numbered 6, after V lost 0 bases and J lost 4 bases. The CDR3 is CAWSVLNRGYEQYF. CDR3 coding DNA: TGTGCCTGGAGTGTACTGAACAGGGGTTACGAGCAGTACTTC.

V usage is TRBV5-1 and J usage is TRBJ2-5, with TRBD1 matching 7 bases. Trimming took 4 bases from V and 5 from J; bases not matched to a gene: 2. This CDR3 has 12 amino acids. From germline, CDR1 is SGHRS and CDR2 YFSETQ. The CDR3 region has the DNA TGCGCCAGCAGCCTGACAGGGGAGACCCAGTACTTC. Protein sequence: CASSLTGETQYF.

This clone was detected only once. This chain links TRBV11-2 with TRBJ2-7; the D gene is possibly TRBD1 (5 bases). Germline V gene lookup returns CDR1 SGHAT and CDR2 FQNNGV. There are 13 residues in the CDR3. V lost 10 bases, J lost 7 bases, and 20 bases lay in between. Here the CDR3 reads CANPLGLACEQYF. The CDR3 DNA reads TGTGCCAATCCACTGGGGCTCGCTTGTGAGCAGTACTTC.

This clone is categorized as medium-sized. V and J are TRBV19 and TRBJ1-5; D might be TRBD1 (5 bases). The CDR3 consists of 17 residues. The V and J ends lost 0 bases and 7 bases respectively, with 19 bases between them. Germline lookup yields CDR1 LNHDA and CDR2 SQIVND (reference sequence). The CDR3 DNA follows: TGTGCCAGTAGTATAGATCAGGGTGCTAACCAACACCAGCCCCAGCATTTT. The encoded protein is CASSIDQGANQHQPQHF.

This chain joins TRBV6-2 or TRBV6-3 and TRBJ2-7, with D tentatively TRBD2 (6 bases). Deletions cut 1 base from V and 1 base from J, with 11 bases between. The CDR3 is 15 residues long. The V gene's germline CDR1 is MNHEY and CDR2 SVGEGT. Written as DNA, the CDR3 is TGTGCCAGCAGTTACTTGCCGGGAGAATCCTACGAGCAGTACTTC. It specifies CASSYLPGESYEQYF.

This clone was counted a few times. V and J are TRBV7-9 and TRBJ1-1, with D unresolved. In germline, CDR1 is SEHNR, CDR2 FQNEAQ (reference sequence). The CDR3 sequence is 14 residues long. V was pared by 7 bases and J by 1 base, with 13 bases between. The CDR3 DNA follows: TGTGCCAGCATCCTGGGTGGAGCGAACACTGAAGCTTTCTTT. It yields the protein CASILGGANTEAFF.

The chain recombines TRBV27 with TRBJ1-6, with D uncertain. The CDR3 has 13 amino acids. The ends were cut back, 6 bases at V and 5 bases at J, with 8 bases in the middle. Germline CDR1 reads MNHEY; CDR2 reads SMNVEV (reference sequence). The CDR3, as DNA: TGTGCCAGCAGGGGGAGGCATAATTCACCCCTCCACTTT. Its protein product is CASRGRHNSPLHF.

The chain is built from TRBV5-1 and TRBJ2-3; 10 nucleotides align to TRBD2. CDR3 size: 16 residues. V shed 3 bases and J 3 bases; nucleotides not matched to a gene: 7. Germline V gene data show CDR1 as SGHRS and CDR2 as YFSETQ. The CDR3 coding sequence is TGCGCCAGCAGCTCGGGACTAGCGCAGAAAACAGATACGCAGTATTTT. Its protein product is CASSSGLAQKTDTQYF.

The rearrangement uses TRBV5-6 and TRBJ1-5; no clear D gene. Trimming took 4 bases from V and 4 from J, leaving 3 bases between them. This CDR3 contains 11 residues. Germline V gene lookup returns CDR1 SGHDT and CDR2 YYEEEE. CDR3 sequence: CASSPNQPQHF. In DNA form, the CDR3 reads TGTGCCAGCAGCCCTAATCAGCCCCAGCATTTT.

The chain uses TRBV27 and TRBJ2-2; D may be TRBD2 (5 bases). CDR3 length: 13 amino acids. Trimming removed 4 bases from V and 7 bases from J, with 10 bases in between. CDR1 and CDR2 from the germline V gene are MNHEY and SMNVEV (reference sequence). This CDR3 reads CASSWGAGGELFF. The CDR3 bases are TGTGCCAGCAGTTGGGGTGCGGGCGGGGAGCTGTTTTTT.

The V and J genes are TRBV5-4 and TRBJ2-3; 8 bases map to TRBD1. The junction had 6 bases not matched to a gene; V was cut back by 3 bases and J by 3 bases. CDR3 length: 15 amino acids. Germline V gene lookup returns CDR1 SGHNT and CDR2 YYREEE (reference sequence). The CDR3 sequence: CASSSRTGLTDTQYF. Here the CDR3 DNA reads TGTGCCAGCAGCTCCCGGACAGGGCTTACAGATACGCAGTATTTT.

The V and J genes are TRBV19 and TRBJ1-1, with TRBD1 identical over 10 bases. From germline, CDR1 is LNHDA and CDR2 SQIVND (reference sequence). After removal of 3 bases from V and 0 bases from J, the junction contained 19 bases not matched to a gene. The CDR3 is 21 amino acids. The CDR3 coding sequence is TGTGCCAGTAGTATTAGGGACAGGGGACAGGGATTGCTCATAATGAACACTGAAGCTTTCTTT. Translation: CASSIRDRGQGLLIMNTEAFF.

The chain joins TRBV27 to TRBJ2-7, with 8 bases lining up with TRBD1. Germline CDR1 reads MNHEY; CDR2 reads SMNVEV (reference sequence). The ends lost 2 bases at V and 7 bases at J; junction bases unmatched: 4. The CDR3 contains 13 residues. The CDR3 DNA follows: TGTGCCAGCAGTTTACAACAGGGGGGTGAGCAGTACTTC. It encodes CASSLQQGGEQYF.

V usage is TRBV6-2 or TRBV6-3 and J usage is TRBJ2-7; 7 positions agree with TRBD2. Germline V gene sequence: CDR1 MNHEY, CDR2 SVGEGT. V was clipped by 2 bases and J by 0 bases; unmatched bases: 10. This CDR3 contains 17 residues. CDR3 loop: CASSYGLGRGSSYEQYF. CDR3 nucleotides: TGTGCCAGCAGTTACGGCCTGGGGCGGGGGAGCTCCTACGAGCAGTACTTC.

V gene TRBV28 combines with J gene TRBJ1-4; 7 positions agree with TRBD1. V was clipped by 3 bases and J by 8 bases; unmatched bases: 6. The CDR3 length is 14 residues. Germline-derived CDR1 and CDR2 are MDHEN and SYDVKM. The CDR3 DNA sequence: TGTGCCAGCAGTTTTGACAGGGTAGGGGAAAAACTGTTTTTT. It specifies CASSFDRVGEKLFF. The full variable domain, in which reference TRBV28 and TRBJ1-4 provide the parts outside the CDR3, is DVKVTQSSRYLVKRTGEKVFLECVQDMDHENMFWYRQDPGLGLRLIYFSYDVKMKEKGDIPEGYSVSREKKERFSLILESASTNQTSMYLCASSFDRVGEKLFFGSGTQLSVL.

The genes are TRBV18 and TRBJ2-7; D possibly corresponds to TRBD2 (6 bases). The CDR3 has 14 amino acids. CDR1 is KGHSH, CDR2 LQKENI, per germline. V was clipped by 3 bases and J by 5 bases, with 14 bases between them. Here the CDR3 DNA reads TGTGCCAGCTCACCTGGGAGGCAGAGTCACGAGCAGTACTTC. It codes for CASSPGRQSHEQYF.

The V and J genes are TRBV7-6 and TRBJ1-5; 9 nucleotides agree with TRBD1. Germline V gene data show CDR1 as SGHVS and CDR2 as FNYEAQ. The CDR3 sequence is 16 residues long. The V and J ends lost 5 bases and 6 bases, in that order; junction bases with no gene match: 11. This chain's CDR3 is CASSPDRGDRAQPQHF. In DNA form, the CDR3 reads TGTGCCAGCAGCCCCGATAGGGGGGACAGGGCTCAGCCCCAGCATTTT.

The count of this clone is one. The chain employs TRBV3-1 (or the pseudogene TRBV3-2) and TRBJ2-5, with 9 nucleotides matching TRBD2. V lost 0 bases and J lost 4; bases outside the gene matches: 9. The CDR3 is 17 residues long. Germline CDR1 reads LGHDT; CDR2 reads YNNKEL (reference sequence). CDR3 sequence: CASSQDPPRGGSETQYF. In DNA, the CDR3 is TGTGCCAGCAGCCAAGATCCTCCGCGGGGGGGGTCAGAGACCCAGTACTTC.

The CDR3 nucleotides read TGTGCCAGTAAAGCCCTGACAGGCGATGGCTACACCTTC. As protein: CASKALTGDGYTF. The J gene is TRBJ1-2, the V gene TRBV19; weak D call: TRBD1 (6 bases). CDR1 is LNHDA, CDR2 SQIVND, per germline (reference sequence). The germline V and J ends were trimmed by 7 bases and 6 bases, with 15 bases remaining between them. The CDR3 is 13 amino acids.

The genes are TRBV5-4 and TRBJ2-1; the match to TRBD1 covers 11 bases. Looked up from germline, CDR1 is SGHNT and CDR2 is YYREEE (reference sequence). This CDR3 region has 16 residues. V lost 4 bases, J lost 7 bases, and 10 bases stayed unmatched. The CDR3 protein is CASSDPGQGAYNEQFF. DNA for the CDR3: TGTGCCAGCAGCGACCCCGGACAGGGGGCTTATAATGAGCAGTTCTTC.

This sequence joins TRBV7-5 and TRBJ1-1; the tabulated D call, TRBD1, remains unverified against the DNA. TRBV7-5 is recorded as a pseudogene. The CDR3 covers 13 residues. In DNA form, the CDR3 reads TGTGTCAGAAGTATCTGGGCCCGCATTGAAGCTTTCTTT. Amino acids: CVRSIWARIEAFF.

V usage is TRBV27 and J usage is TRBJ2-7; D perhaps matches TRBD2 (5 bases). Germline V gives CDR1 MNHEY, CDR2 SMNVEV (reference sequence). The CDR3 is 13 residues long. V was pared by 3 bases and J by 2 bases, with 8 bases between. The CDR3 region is CASSFGLAYEQYF. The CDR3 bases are TGTGCCAGCAGTTTCGGACTGGCCTACGAGCAGTACTTC.